This T cell receptor beta chain is from a study of chemoradiotherapy in HPV16-positive cancers. Overall study context: Candidate HPV-specific T-cell clones and common TCR motifs came from functional assays in a couple of HPV16-positive patients.

Broader study findings: During treatment, candidate HPV-specific clones and E7-related motifs expanded in tumor.

Over chemoradiotherapy, repertoires were sampled more than once. As to this clone: Its antigen remains unknown.

The protocol was immunoSEQ multiplex PCR, while the TCRdb copy is restricted to in-frame clones and leaves out a portion. Found here are about 21,000 clones, more than 75% of them singletons; the top ten hold roughly 2.3%. The CDR3 runs to 16 residues. V gave up 0 bases and J gave up 5 bases; unmatched junction bases: 8. Germline-derived CDR1 and CDR2 are SGHVS and FQNEAQ. Sample: blood, taken from a patient who underwent chemoradiotherapy. The chain joins TRBV7-8 to TRBJ2-5, with 8 nucleotides matching TRBD2. The sequence derives from a human donor with HPV-associated anogenital cancer. The CDR3 spells CASSLASGGPRETQYF. Written as DNA, the CDR3 is TGTGCCAGCAGCTTAGCCAGCGGGGGCCCCAGGGAGACCCAGTACTTC.